There are a few counts of the clone carrying this T cell receptor beta chain. Patients were excluded for uncontrolled infection, other autoimmune disease, pregnancy or lactation. Diagnosis relied on clinical symptoms, serum thyroxine and TRAb, thyroid ultrasound and orbital computed tomography. The data belong to a study of T cells in Graves' hyperthyroidism and ophthalmopathy. Germline lookup yields CDR1 SGHVS and CDR2 FNYEAQ. V was trimmed by 3 bases and J by 0 bases, leaving 5 bases between them. This CDR3 region has 14 residues. It was RNA transcripts that yielded the amplified TCR beta CDR3 regions. TCR CDR3 underwent first-round RT-PCR with the HTBI primer set. TCRdb called the multiplex PCR reads again in MiXCR, with one record for every CDR3 protein. Seen here are a few hundred thousand distinct CDR3 sequences, roughly 15% observed once, and the top ten hold 34%.

The sequence was collected from a woman aged 40 to 55 with Graves' ophthalmopathy. Sequences were obtained from blood. The chain combines TRBV7-6 with TRBJ2-2; D remains unclear. The CDR3 DNA is TGTGCCAGCAGCTTCAGCGCGAACACCGGGGAGCTGTTTTTT. It specifies CASSFSANTGELFF.